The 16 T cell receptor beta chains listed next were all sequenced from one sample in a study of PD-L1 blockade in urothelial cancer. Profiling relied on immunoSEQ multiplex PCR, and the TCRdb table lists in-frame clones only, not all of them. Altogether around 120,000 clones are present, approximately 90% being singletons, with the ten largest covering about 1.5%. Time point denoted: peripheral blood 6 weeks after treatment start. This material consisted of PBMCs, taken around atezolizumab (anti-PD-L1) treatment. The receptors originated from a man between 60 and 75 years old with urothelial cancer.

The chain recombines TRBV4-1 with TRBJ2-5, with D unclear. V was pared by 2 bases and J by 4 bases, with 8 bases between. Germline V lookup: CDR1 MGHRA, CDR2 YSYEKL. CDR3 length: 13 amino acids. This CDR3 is CASSQLPGETQYF. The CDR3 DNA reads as TGCGCCAGCAGCCAACTACCCGGAGAGACCCAGTACTTC.

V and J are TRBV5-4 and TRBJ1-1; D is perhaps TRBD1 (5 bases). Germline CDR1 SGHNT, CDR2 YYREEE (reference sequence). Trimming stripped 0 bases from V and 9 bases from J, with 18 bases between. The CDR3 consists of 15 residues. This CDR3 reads CASSLGGVASPQAFF. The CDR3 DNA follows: TGTGCCAGCAGCTTGGGGGGGGTAGCTTCCCCTCAAGCTTTCTTT. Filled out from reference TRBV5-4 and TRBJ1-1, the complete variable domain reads ETGVTQSPTHLIKTRGQQVTLRCSSQSGHNTVSWYQQALGQGPQFIFQYYREEENGRGNFPPRFSGLQFPNYSSELNVNALELDDSALYLCASSLGGVASPQAFFGQGTRLTVV.

The CDR3 region is CASSLEITRAGELFF. CDR3 sequence (DNA): TGCGCCAGCAGCTTGGAGATCACTAGGGCCGGGGAGCTGTTTTTT. This chain uses TRBV5-1 with TRBJ2-2; possibly TRBD2 for D (5 bases). Germline values: CDR1 SGHRS, CDR2 YFSETQ. Trimming cost V 0 bases and J 6 bases, with 12 bases left between them. The CDR3 totals 15 residues.

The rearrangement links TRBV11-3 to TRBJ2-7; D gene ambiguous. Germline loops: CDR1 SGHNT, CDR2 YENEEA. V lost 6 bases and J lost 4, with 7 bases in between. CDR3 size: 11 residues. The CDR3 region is CASSYNYEQYF. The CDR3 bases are TGTGCCAGCAGTTATAATTACGAGCAGTACTTC.

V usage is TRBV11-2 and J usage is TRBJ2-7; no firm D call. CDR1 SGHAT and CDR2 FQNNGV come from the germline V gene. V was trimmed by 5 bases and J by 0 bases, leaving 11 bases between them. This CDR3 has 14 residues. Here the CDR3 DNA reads TGTGCCAGCAGCATAGGTCCAGGCTCCTACGAGCAGTACTTC. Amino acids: CASSIGPGSYEQYF.

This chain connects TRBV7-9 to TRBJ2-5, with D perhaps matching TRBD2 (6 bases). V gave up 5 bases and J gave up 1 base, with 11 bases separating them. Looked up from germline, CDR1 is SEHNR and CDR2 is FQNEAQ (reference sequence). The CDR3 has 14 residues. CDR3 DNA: TGTGCCAGCAGCCCAGACGGGGGCCAAGAGACCCAGTACTTC. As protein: CASSPDGGQETQYF.

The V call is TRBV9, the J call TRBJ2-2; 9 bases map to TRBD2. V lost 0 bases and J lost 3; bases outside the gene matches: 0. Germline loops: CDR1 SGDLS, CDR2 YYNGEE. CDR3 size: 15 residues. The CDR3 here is CASSVGTSDTGELFF. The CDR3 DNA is TGTGCCAGCAGCGTAGGGACTAGCGACACCGGGGAGCTGTTTTTT.

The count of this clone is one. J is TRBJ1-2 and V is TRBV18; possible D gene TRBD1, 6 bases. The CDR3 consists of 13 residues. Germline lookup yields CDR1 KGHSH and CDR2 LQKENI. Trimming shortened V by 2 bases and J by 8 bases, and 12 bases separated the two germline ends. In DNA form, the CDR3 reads TGTGCCAGCTCACCAGTACCAGGGGAAGGCTACACCTTC. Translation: CASSPVPGEGYTF.

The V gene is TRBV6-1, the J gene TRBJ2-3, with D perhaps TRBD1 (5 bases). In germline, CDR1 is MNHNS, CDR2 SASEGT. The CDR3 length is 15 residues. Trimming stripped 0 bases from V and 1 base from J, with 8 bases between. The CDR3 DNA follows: TGTGCCAGCAGTGAAGCAGGGGATGGCACAGATACGCAGTATTTT. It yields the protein CASSEAGDGTDTQYF.

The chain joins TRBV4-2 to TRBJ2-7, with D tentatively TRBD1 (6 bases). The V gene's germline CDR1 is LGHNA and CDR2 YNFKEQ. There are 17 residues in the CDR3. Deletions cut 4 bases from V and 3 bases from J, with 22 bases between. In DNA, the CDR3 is TGTGCCAGCAGCCCGCGCATGTCCGGGCAGGGGAGCTACGAGCAGTACTTC. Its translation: CASSPRMSGQGSYEQYF.

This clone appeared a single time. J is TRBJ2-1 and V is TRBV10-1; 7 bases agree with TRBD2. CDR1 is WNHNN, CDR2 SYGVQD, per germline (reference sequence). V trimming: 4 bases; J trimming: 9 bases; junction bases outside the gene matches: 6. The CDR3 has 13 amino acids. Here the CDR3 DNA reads TGCGCCAGCAGTGGTCGTGGGGAGGGTGAGCAGTTCTTC. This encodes CASSGRGEGEQFF.

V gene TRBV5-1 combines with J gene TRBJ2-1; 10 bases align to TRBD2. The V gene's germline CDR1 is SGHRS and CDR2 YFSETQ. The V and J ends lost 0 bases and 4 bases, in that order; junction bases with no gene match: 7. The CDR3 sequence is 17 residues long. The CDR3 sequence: CASSLVPSGGLYNEQFF. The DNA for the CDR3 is TGCGCCAGCAGCTTGGTACCTAGCGGGGGCCTTTACAATGAGCAGTTCTTC.

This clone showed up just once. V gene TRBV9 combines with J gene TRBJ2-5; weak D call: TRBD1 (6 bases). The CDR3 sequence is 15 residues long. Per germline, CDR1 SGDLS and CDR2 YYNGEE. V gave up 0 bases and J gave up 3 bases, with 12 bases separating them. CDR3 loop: CASSVAMAGEETQYF. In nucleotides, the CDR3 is TGTGCCAGCAGCGTAGCTATGGCAGGGGAAGAGACCCAGTACTTC. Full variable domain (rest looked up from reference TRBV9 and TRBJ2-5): DSGVTQTPKHLITATGQRVTLRCSPRSGDLSVYWYQQSLDQGLQFLIQYYNGEERAKGNILERFSAQQFPDLHSELNLSSLELGDSALYFCASSVAMAGEETQYFGPGTRLLVL.

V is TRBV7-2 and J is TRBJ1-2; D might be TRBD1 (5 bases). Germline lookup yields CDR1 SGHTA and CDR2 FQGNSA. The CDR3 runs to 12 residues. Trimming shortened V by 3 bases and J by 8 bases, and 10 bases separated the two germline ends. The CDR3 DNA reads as TGTGCCAGCAGCTTTTCCAGGGAAGGCTACACCTTC. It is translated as CASSFSREGYTF.

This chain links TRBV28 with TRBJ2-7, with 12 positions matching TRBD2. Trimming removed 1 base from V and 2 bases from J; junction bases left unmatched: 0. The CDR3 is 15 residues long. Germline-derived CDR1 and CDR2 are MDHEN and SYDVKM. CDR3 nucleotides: TGTGCCAGCAGTTTATCTAGCGGGAGGGCCTACGAGCAGTACTTC. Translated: CASSLSSGRAYEQYF.

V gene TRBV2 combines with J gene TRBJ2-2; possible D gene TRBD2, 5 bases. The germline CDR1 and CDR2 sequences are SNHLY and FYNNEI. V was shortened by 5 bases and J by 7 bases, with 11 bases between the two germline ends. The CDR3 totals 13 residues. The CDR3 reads CASSREGFGELFF. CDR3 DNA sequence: TGTGCCAGCAGTCGAGAGGGATTCGGGGAGCTGTTTTTT.